The sequence of this TCR beta chain was determined in a study of blood T cell repertoires in COVID-19. Study-wide context: Sample material is recorded as cDNA or gDNA derived from T cells, B-cell-depleted T cells, or PBMCs.

The ends were cut back, 5 bases at V and 2 bases at J, with 19 bases in the middle. Germline V CDR1 and CDR2: SGHRS, YFSETQ. The CDR3 contains 16 residues. Libraries were prepared by immunoSEQ multiplex PCR; TCRdb keeps only in-frame clonotypes and omits some of them. The data show more than 40,000 clones, about 86% seen once. The genes are TRBV5-1 and TRBJ1-1, with D perhaps matching TRBD1 (6 bases). Specimen: peripheral blood. The clonotype comes from an elderly woman with acute or convalescent COVID-19. The CDR3 DNA reads TGCGCCAGCAGGGCCGGGACACTGACGGCAAACACTGAAGCTTTCTTT. Amino acid sequence: CASRAGTLTANTEAFF.